These T cell receptor beta chains were read from a single sample in a study of OX40 agonist ivuxolimab in advanced cancers. Assay: immunoSEQ multiplex PCR; the TCRdb copy retains only in-frame clones and omits some. This table holds about 25,000 clones, 80% to 90% found once. Sequenced here: CD4+ or CD8+ T cells sorted from blood, sampled in a trial of the OX40 agonist ivuxolimab. The receptors were sampled from an adult with an advanced solid tumor such as melanoma, head and neck, liver or kidney cancer. Each CDR3 is given with its conserved first and last residue. D genes are given only for firm matches. Some rows mark clone size as missing; the rest say once, few, many or name a class of expanded clone.

clone size: once; D gene: TRBD2; J gene: TRBJ2-7; V gene: TRBV7-8; CDR3 DNA: TGTGCCAGCAGCTTAGACGGGTGGCGGGAGGGCTTGTTCGAGCAGTACTTC; CDR3 protein: CASSLDGWREGLFEQYF
clone size: -; D gene: -; J gene: TRBJ1-2; V gene: TRBV5-8; CDR3 DNA: TGTGCCAGCAGCTTGGCCCGGGGCTACACCTTC; CDR3 protein: CASSLARGYTF
clone size: -; D gene: -; J gene: TRBJ1-3; V gene: TRBV30; CDR3 DNA: TGTGCCTGGAGTGGACAGAACTCTGGAAACACCATATATTTT; CDR3 protein: CAWSGQNSGNTIYF
clone size: -; D gene: -; J gene: TRBJ2-1; V gene: TRBV9; CDR3 DNA: TGTGCCAGCAGCGCCACCGGGGTCCCCTACAATGAGCAGTTCTTC; CDR3 protein: CASSATGVPYNEQFF
clone size: -; D gene: -; J gene: TRBJ2-1; V gene: TRBV27; CDR3 DNA: TGTGCCACCAACCTAGAGAATGAGCAGTTCTTC; CDR3 protein: CATNLENEQFF
clone size: -; D gene: -; J gene: TRBJ2-3; V gene: TRBV6-1; CDR3 DNA: TGTGCCAGCACTCTGACCGCCAGGCGCACAGATACGCAGTATTTT; CDR3 protein: CASTLTARRTDTQYF
clone size: -; D gene: TRBD1; J gene: TRBJ2-7; V gene: TRBV10-2; CDR3 DNA: TGCGCCAGCATAGGACAGGAGAGCTCCTACGAGCAGTACTTC; CDR3 protein: CASIGQESSYEQYF
clone size: few; D gene: TRBD1; J gene: TRBJ1-1; V gene: TRBV6-1; CDR3 DNA: TGTGCCAGCAGTGAGGGCCGGGACAGACTCATGAACACTGAAGCTTTCTTT; CDR3 protein: CASSEGRDRLMNTEAFF
clone size: few; D gene: -; J gene: TRBJ2-7; V gene: TRBV19; CDR3 DNA: TGTGCCAGTAGTATAGACAACACCGCCTCAGAGCAGTACTTC; CDR3 protein: CASSIDNTASEQYF
clone size: -; D gene: TRBD1; J gene: TRBJ1-5; V gene: TRBV7-8; CDR3 DNA: TGTGCCAGCAGCCCACAGGACAGGGGAGGGTTTCAGCCCCAGCATTTT; CDR3 protein: CASSPQDRGGFQPQHF
clone size: -; D gene: -; J gene: TRBJ2-1; V gene: TRBV27; CDR3 DNA: TGTGCCAGCAGTCCCCCCGGGACGCACAGGTCTGATGAGCAGTTCTTC; CDR3 protein: CASSPPGTHRSDEQFF
clone size: few; D gene: -; J gene: TRBJ1-1; V gene: TRBV19; CDR3 DNA: TGTGCCAGTAGTCTTGTATTCGCCGGGGGACAGAACACTGAAGCTTTCTTT; CDR3 protein: CASSLVFAGGQNTEAFF
clone size: -; D gene: TRBD1; J gene: TRBJ1-5; V gene: TRBV15; CDR3 DNA: TGTGCCACCAGCAGCAGACAGGGAGTCCAGCCCCAGCATTTT; CDR3 protein: CATSSRQGVQPQHF
clone size: -; D gene: -; J gene: TRBJ2-3; V gene: TRBV30; CDR3 DNA: TGTGCCTGGAGTGTCCCCCACACAGATACGCAGTATTTT; CDR3 protein: CAWSVPHTDTQYF
clone size: once; D gene: TRBD1; J gene: TRBJ2-7; V gene: TRBV5-5; CDR3 DNA: TGTGCCAGCAGCCCGAGACAGGGCCCAGGCTACGAGCAGTACTTC; CDR3 protein: CASSPRQGPGYEQYF
clone size: -; D gene: -; J gene: TRBJ1-2; V gene: TRBV2; CDR3 DNA: TGTGCCAGCAGCGAAAGGCGGGGGGAAGCTAACTATGGCTACACCTTC; CDR3 protein: CASSERRGEANYGYTF
clone size: -; D gene: TRBD1; J gene: TRBJ1-1; V gene: TRBV7-9; CDR3 DNA: TGTGCCAGCAGACCGACAGGGGGAGTTGAAGCTTTCTTT; CDR3 protein: CASRPTGGVEAFF
clone size: -; D gene: -; J gene: TRBJ2-1; V gene: TRBV7-9; CDR3 DNA: TGTGCCAGCAGCACCTCCCCGGCGCTTTACAATGAGCAGTTCTTC; CDR3 protein: CASSTSPALYNEQFF
clone size: -; D gene: -; J gene: TRBJ1-5; V gene: TRBV30; CDR3 DNA: TGTGCCTGGAGCACGGACGGCAATCAGCCCCAGCATTTT; CDR3 protein: CAWSTDGNQPQHF
clone size: -; D gene: TRBD1; J gene: TRBJ1-1; V gene: TRBV7-8; CDR3 DNA: TGTGCCAGCAGCTCTGGGACAGCGGGGAGGACTGAAGCTTTCTTT; CDR3 protein: CASSSGTAGRTEAFF
clone size: medium-sized; D gene: -; J gene: TRBJ2-2; V gene: TRBV7-2; CDR3 DNA: TGTGCCAGCAGCCTGGGTTCGAACGGGGAGCTGTTTTTT; CDR3 protein: CASSLGSNGELFF
clone size: once; D gene: -; J gene: TRBJ2-1; V gene: TRBV7-8; CDR3 DNA: TGTGCCAGCACTAGTATCCATGAGCAGTTCTTC; CDR3 protein: CASTSIHEQFF
clone size: -; D gene: -; J gene: TRBJ2-2; V gene: TRBV28; CDR3 DNA: TGTGCCAGCAAGACCGGAGGGGACACCGGGGAGCTGTTTTTT; CDR3 protein: CASKTGGDTGELFF